Listed here are 32 T cell receptor beta chains from one sample, sequenced in a study of Ad26.COV2.S vaccination and SARS-CoV-2 variants. As for treatment: roughly 20 received Ad26.COV2.S at low or high dose, single or two shots; about 5 received placebo; per-sample allocation not given. The samples were gathered on day 63 after the first injection of vaccine or placebo. The protocol was immunoSEQ multiplex PCR, while the TCRdb copy is restricted to in-frame clones and leaves out a portion. The sample lists 440,000 or so clones, 70% to 90% occurring once. Material: peripheral blood, obtained in a trial of Ad26.COV2.S vaccine versus placebo. The receptors shown here come from a person aged 18-65 years who received the Ad26.COV2.S COVID-19 vaccine or a placebo.

The rearrangement joins TRBV28 to TRBJ2-7, with TRBD1 identical over 8 bases. Germline trimming cut 5 bases from V and 2 bases from J; bases unmatched to any gene: 2. Germline CDR1 MDHEN, CDR2 SYDVKM. This CDR3 is 13 amino acids long. The CDR3 region has the DNA TGTGCCAGCAGTCTACAGGGGGCCTACGAGCAGTACTTC. Translation gives CASSLQGAYEQYF.

This clone was seen a few times. CDR3 DNA sequence: TGTGCCAGTAGGAGTGCGGGGGATCAGCCCCAGCATTTT. Encoded protein: CASRSAGDQPQHF. V is TRBV19 and J is TRBJ1-5; D is perhaps TRBD1 (5 bases). This CDR3 contains 13 residues. Germline V gives CDR1 LNHDA, CDR2 SQIVND (reference sequence). V shed 6 bases and J shed 5 bases, with 11 bases lying between them.

This clone appeared a few times. The chain couples TRBV19 to TRBJ2-7; D not certain. V gave up 3 bases and J gave up 2 bases, with 14 bases separating them. The CDR3 is 15 residues long. Germline CDR1 and CDR2: LNHDA and SQIVND (reference sequence). CDR3 sequence: CASSIDRRSPYEQYF. CDR3 nucleotides: TGTGCCAGTAGTATCGATCGCAGGAGCCCCTACGAGCAGTACTTC.

The rearrangement joins TRBV7-9 to TRBJ2-3; D not certain. This CDR3 spans 12 amino acids. Germline V lookup: CDR1 SEHNR, CDR2 FQNEAQ (reference sequence). V was trimmed by 2 bases and J by 5 bases, leaving 5 bases between them. CDR3 protein: CASSLMGDTQYF. In DNA form, the CDR3 reads TGTGCCAGCAGCTTAATGGGAGATACGCAGTATTTT.

This chain joins TRBV7-9 and TRBJ2-7; no clear D gene. CDR3 length: 13 amino acids. Trimming left V 5 bases short and J 5 bases short, with 13 bases between. Germline-derived CDR1 and CDR2 are SEHNR and FQNEAQ (reference sequence). The CDR3 spells CASSLLGSHEQYF. CDR3 DNA sequence: TGTGCCAGCAGCCTGCTGGGTAGTCACGAGCAGTACTTC.

The chain joins TRBV18 to TRBJ1-2; 10 bases align to TRBD1. V shed 6 bases, J shed 6 bases, and the junction held 7 bases outside the gene matches. Germline V gene data show CDR1 as KGHSH and CDR2 as LQKENI. The CDR3 spans 14 residues. The CDR3 here is CASSRDRGADGYTF. The DNA of the CDR3 is TGTGCCAGCTCCCGGGACAGGGGCGCTGATGGCTACACCTTC.

CDR3 sequence: CASSSGGTVIYEQYF. DNA of the CDR3: TGTGCCAGCAGCAGTGGGGGGACAGTGATCTACGAGCAGTACTTC. J is TRBJ2-7 and V is TRBV11-2; TRBD1 might be the D (7 bases). The germline V gene has CDR1 SGHAT and CDR2 FQNNGV. V was trimmed by 5 bases and J by 3 bases, leaving 17 bases between them. The CDR3 totals 15 residues.

The chain recombines TRBV28 with TRBJ2-5, with 9 nucleotides matching TRBD2. The CDR3 sequence is 22 residues long. Germline V CDR1 and CDR2: MDHEN, SYDVKM. Trimming removed 2 bases from V and 4 bases from J; junction bases left unmatched: 26. Written as DNA, the CDR3 is TGTGCCAGCAGTTTAGTAGTAATCAGGTCGTTGCGGGAGGGATTGGAGGGAGAGACCCAGTACTTC. It yields the protein CASSLVVIRSLREGLEGETQYF.

This chain links TRBV24-1 with TRBJ1-5; D gene ambiguous. CDR1 is KGHDR, CDR2 SFDVKD, per germline. V was shortened by 4 bases and J by 1 base, with 7 bases between the two germline ends. The CDR3 covers 14 residues. The CDR3 spells CATSEWVSNQPQHF. The CDR3 region has the DNA TGTGCCACCAGTGAATGGGTGAGCAATCAGCCCCAGCATTTT.

This sequence joins TRBV3-1 (or the pseudogene TRBV3-2) and TRBJ1-2; tentatively, D is TRBD1 (5 bases). Germline lookup yields CDR1 LGHDT and CDR2 YNNKEL (reference sequence). The CDR3 runs to 16 residues. V was clipped by 0 bases and J by 1 base, with 12 bases between them. DNA for the CDR3: TGTGCCAGCAGCCAAGAGGGGGGAGTGTTTAACTATGGCTACACCTTC. As protein: CASSQEGGVFNYGYTF.

The chain joins TRBV19 to TRBJ2-1; 7 positions match TRBD1. The CDR3 extends over 15 amino acids. Germline-derived CDR1 and CDR2 are LNHDA and SQIVND (reference sequence). V was clipped by 3 bases and J by 6 bases; unmatched bases: 8. CDR3 residues: CASSIPGQLVNEQFF. CDR3 nucleotides: TGTGCCAGTAGTATCCCGGGACAGCTTGTCAATGAGCAGTTCTTC. Supplemented by reference TRBV19 and TRBJ2-1, the full variable domain reads DGGITQSPKYLFRKEGQNVTLSCEQNLNHDAMYWYRQDPGQGLRLIYYSQIVNDFQKGDIAEGYSVSREKKESFPLTVTSAQKNPTAFYLCASSIPGQLVNEQFFGPGTRLTVL.

This chain joins TRBV19 and TRBJ1-4, with no clear D. The germline gives CDR1 LNHDA, CDR2 SQIVND (reference sequence). V lost 2 bases, J lost 5 bases, and 0 bases lay in between. The CDR3 covers 11 residues. The CDR3 spells CASSINEKLFF. Here the CDR3 DNA reads TGTGCCAGTAGTATAAATGAAAAACTGTTTTTT.

The chain joins TRBV5-1 to TRBJ1-1; no clear D gene. Germline V gene lookup returns CDR1 SGHRS and CDR2 YFSETQ. Trimming cost V 4 bases and J 1 base, with 11 bases left between them. This CDR3 region has 14 residues. The CDR3 sequence is CASSPFGWNTEAFF. The CDR3 bases are TGCGCCAGCAGCCCTTTCGGGTGGAACACTGAAGCTTTCTTT.

This clone was observed a single time. The gene calls are TRBV19 and TRBJ1-1; D remains unclear. Germline V CDR1 and CDR2: LNHDA, SQIVND (reference sequence). This CDR3 is 13 amino acids long. V dropped 4 bases and J dropped 2 bases, with 8 bases sitting between them. CDR3: CASSTILNTEAFF. The CDR3 nucleotides read TGTGCCAGTAGTACAATATTAAACACTGAAGCTTTCTTT.

V is TRBV20-1 and J is TRBJ1-2; D uncertain. Trimming took off 5 bases at V and 3 bases at J, with 7 bases between the two ends. Germline assignment: CDR1 DFQATT and CDR2 SNEGSKA (reference sequence). The CDR3 is 11 residues long. The CDR3 DNA follows: TGCAGTGCTGGCCGGTACTATGGCTACACCTTC. Translation gives CSAGRYYGYTF.

This chain links TRBV5-4 with TRBJ2-2; D perhaps matches TRBD2 (6 bases). In germline, CDR1 is SGHNT, CDR2 YYREEE (reference sequence). This CDR3 spans 14 amino acids. V lost 4 bases to trimming and J lost 7 bases, with 14 bases between them. The CDR3 nucleotides are TGTGCCAGCAGCCGACGCGGGGCGAGCGGGGAGCTGTTTTTT. The encoded protein is CASSRRGASGELFF.

The rearrangement uses TRBV20-1 and TRBJ2-1, with a possible D match to TRBD2 (6 bases). CDR1 is DFQATT, CDR2 SNEGSKA, per germline (reference sequence). The CDR3 is 14 amino acids. The ends were cut back, 3 bases at V and 3 bases at J, with 12 bases in the middle. The CDR3 region has the DNA TGCAGTGCTAGTTTTCGGGAGAACTACAATGAGCAGTTCTTC. This codes for CSASFRENYNEQFF.

The V gene is TRBV6-6, the J gene TRBJ2-2; maybe TRBD2 (6 bases). V lost 6 bases and J 0 bases, leaving 11 bases between the germline ends. CDR3 size: 15 residues. Per germline, CDR1 MNHNY and CDR2 SVGAGI (reference sequence). The CDR3 region has the DNA TGTGCCAGCAGGGAGGGGAGCGCGAACACCGGGGAGCTGTTTTTT. Residues: CASREGSANTGELFF.

V gene TRBV20-1 combines with J gene TRBJ2-5; D is unclear. Trimming removed 6 bases from V and 5 bases from J, with 10 bases in between. Looked up from germline, CDR1 is DFQATT and CDR2 is SNEGSKA (reference sequence). CDR3 size: 11 residues. The CDR3, as DNA: TGCAGTGCCAAGACTGGTGAGACCCAGTACTTC. Translating gives CSAKTGETQYF.

CDR3 DNA: TGTGCCAGCACCCAAGGACAGGGGTCCTTGAACACTGAAGCTTTCTTT. This codes for CASTQGQGSLNTEAFF. This chain links TRBV28 with TRBJ1-1; 9 bases agree with TRBD1. CDR3 length: 16 amino acids. From germline, CDR1 is MDHEN and CDR2 SYDVKM. V was pared by 7 bases and J by 0 bases, with 9 bases of the junction left unmatched.

V usage is TRBV18 and J usage is TRBJ2-1; no clear D gene. The V gene lost 6 bases and the J gene lost 5 bases, with 14 bases spanning the gap. The CDR3 is 14 amino acids. Germline assignment: CDR1 KGHSH and CDR2 LQKENI. Here the CDR3 reads CASSPSPADNEQFF. The DNA for the CDR3 is TGTGCCAGCTCTCCTTCGCCGGCAGACAATGAGCAGTTCTTC.

The chain links TRBV30 to TRBJ2-2; either TRBD1 or TRBD2 may fit D (6 bases each). V lost 4 bases and J lost 7, with 13 bases in between. The CDR3 has 13 residues. From germline, CDR1 is GTSNPN and CDR2 SVGIG (reference sequence). CDR3 bases: TGTGCCTGGAAACAGGGACTTGGCGGGGAGCTGTTTTTT. It encodes CAWKQGLGGELFF.

In regard to this clone: Different DNA sequences within this sample yield the same CDR3. This chain uses TRBV7-9 with TRBJ1-2; perhaps TRBD1 as D (5 bases). V shed 0 bases and J shed 1 base, with 6 bases lying between them. This CDR3 comprises 14 residues. Germline assignment: CDR1 SEHNR and CDR2 FQNEAQ (reference sequence). The CDR3 is CASSLAGGNYGYTF. The CDR3 bases are TGTGCCAGCAGCTTAGCGGGGGGTAACTATGGCTACACCTTC.

This chain joins TRBV7-9 and TRBJ2-5, with D possibly matching TRBD1 (5 bases). Germline CDR1 and CDR2: SEHNR and FQNEAQ (reference sequence). The V end was cut by 6 bases, the J end by 12 bases, with 17 bases between. CDR3 length: 12 amino acids. The CDR3 DNA is TGTGCCAGCAGTCAAGAGGCGGACAAGGAGTACTTC. Protein product: CASSQEADKEYF.

The chain employs TRBV12-3 or TRBV12-4 and TRBJ1-2; 7 bases map to TRBD1. The CDR3 spans 13 residues. V lost 2 bases, J lost 8 bases, and 5 bases stayed unmatched. CDR3 sequence: CASSLTTGFGYTF. CDR3 coding DNA: TGTGCCAGCAGTTTAACGACAGGGTTCGGCTACACCTTC.

The V call is TRBV20-1, the J call TRBJ1-2; 10 positions match TRBD1. The CDR3 spans 16 residues. Trimming cost V 3 bases and J 4 bases; bases outside gene matches: 11. The germline V gene encodes CDR1 DFQATT and CDR2 SNEGSKA (reference sequence). The CDR3 loop is CSASGDRGTSVYGYTF. The CDR3 nucleotides are TGCAGTGCTAGTGGGGACAGGGGAACGTCTGTCTATGGCTACACCTTC.

V is TRBV7-8 and J is TRBJ1-2; D gene uncertain. Trimming pared 4 bases from V and 4 bases from J, leaving 16 bases between. The CDR3 has 15 residues. In germline, CDR1 is SGHVS, CDR2 FQNEAQ. CDR3 protein: CASSSLQRGIYGYTF. CDR3 DNA sequence: TGTGCCAGCAGCTCACTACAGCGGGGAATCTATGGCTACACCTTC.

The chain has TRBV5-1 and TRBJ1-4, with D unclear. CDR1 SGHRS and CDR2 YFSETQ come from the germline V gene. Trimming pared 0 bases from V and 8 bases from J, leaving 14 bases between. This CDR3 is built from 15 residues. CDR3: CASSLAKGSDEKLFF. CDR3 DNA sequence: TGCGCCAGCAGCTTGGCCAAAGGGAGTGACGAAAAACTGTTTTTT.

The gene calls are TRBV15 and TRBJ1-4, with a weak D call TRBD1 (5 bases). With 0 bases removed from V and 11 bases from J, the gap between germline ends came to 16 bases. This CDR3 contains 15 residues. The germline V gene has CDR1 LNHNV and CDR2 YYDKDF (reference sequence). CDR3 in amino acids: CATSRDRGSGGKLFF. The CDR3 coding sequence is TGTGCCACCAGCAGAGATCGGGGGTCCGGGGGGAAACTGTTTTTT.

A single count supports this clone. The V gene is TRBV5-4, the J gene TRBJ1-2, with TRBD1 matching over 7 bases. Germline V gene lookup returns CDR1 SGHNT and CDR2 YYREEE (reference sequence). Trimming at V came to 4 bases and at J to 1 base, leaving 7 bases not matched to a gene. The CDR3 runs 15 residues. The CDR3: CASSRPGQVNYGYTF. The CDR3 DNA reads as TGTGCCAGCAGCCGCCCCGGACAGGTTAACTATGGCTACACCTTC.

The CDR3 spells CASRPGTPTSYQETQYF. As DNA, the CDR3 is TGTGCCAGCAGACCCGGGACACCAACATCGTACCAAGAGACCCAGTACTTC. V gene TRBV27 combines with J gene TRBJ2-5; the D gene is possibly TRBD1 (6 bases). The germline V gene has CDR1 MNHEY and CDR2 SMNVEV (reference sequence). Trimming left V 6 bases short and J 0 bases short, with 20 bases between. CDR3 length: 17 residues.

V is TRBV7-9 and J is TRBJ2-1, with 13 bases that match TRBD2. The CDR3 totals 15 residues. The germline gives CDR1 SEHNR, CDR2 FQNEAQ (reference sequence). V shed 5 bases, J shed 4 bases, and the junction held 2 bases outside the gene matches. The CDR3 loop is CASSRTSGGYNEQFF. CDR3 nucleotide sequence: TGTGCCAGCAGCCGGACTAGCGGGGGTTACAATGAGCAGTTCTTC.